The present TCR beta chain was sequenced within a study of control samples from healthy donors and cancer patients. The CDR3 sequence is 15 residues long. Germline lookup yields CDR1 MNHEY and CDR2 SMNVEV (reference sequence). Trimming left V 6 bases short and J 0 bases short, with 11 bases between. Produced via immunoSEQ multiplex PCR; TCRdb's table is partial and in-frame only. The table lists 100,000 to 150,000 clones, about 83% of them singletons. Sequencing was done on a sample of blood. The receptor was isolated from a man aged 30-40 years in good health. This chain joins TRBV27 and TRBJ2-2; D is perhaps TRBD1 (5 bases). The CDR3 loop is CASRDRDANTGELFF. The CDR3 region has the DNA TGTGCCAGCAGAGACAGAGACGCGAACACCGGGGAGCTGTTTTTT.